This TCR beta chain was obtained from a study of a mutant IDH1 vaccine in newly diagnosed glioma. Study details: Patients were started on vaccination 4-6 weeks after radiotherapy alone, or with temozolomide cycles. Overall study results and limits: Vaccine-induced immune responses occurred in approximately 93% of patients.

Time point specified: week 11, during vaccination. Topical imiquimod accompanied each vaccine dose, which consisted of 300 ug of mutant IDH1 20-mer peptide. TCRdb's copy holds only in-frame clones and misses some; the assay was immunoSEQ multiplex PCR. The sample includes around 30,000 clones, around 89% of them seen just once. The germline V and J ends were trimmed by 7 bases and 2 bases, with 17 bases remaining between them. Germline V gene lookup returns CDR1 MDHEN and CDR2 SYDVKM. CDR3 size: 15 residues. Points on this clone: Antigen unknown.

The rearrangement links TRBV28 to TRBJ1-1; D ambiguous. The specimen was PBMCs, collected from a glioma patient whose treatment included an IDH1 peptide vaccine. This sequence originates from a young man with glioma. In DNA, the CDR3 is TGTGCCAGCACCACTCCTCTTAGAGTAAACACTGAAGCTTTCTTT. Its protein product is CASTTPLRVNTEAFF.